These 14 T cell receptor beta chains originate from one sample sequenced in a study of radiation and T cells in renal cell carcinoma. Generated by immunoSEQ multiplex PCR, the TCRdb table keeps only in-frame clones and is missing some. The sample yields roughly 86,000 clones, 85% seen once. The time point was: blood 4 weeks post-SBRT, at nephrectomy. Treatment indicated: 15 Gy SBRT to primary tumor, nephrectomy 4 weeks later. The sequenced sample was blood, obtained from a patient whose treatment included radiotherapy and nephrectomy. These TCRs come from a man aged 50 or older with renal cell carcinoma.

The chain uses TRBV5-1 and TRBJ1-3, with D perhaps TRBD1 (5 bases). Trimming removed 3 bases at V and 1 base at J, with 8 bases between. The CDR3 is made up of 14 amino acids. Looked up from germline, CDR1 is SGHRS and CDR2 is YFSETQ. CDR3: CASSSQESGNTIYF. CDR3 DNA: TGCGCCAGCAGCTCACAGGAATCTGGAAACACCATATATTTT.

This clone was observed once. The gene calls are TRBV5-4 and TRBJ1-2; D is perhaps TRBD1 (6 bases). Germline CDR1 is SGHNT and CDR2 is YYREEE (reference sequence). Trimming took off 9 bases at V and 4 bases at J, with 19 bases between the two ends. The CDR3 extends over 14 amino acids. CDR3 DNA sequence: TGTGCCACCAAGTTTGAGGGGGGCCTCTATGGCTACACCTTC. Translated, it gives CATKFEGGLYGYTF. Supplemented by reference TRBV5-4 and TRBJ1-2, the full variable domain reads ETGVTQSPTHLIKTRGQQVTLRCSSQSGHNTVSWYQQALGQGPQFIFQYYREEENGRGNFPPRFSGLQFPNYSSELNVNALELDDSALYLCATKFEGGLYGYTFGSGTRLTVV.

This chain connects TRBV2 to TRBJ1-2; D is perhaps TRBD1 (5 bases). Germline values: CDR1 SNHLY, CDR2 FYNNEI. Trimming removed 7 bases at V and 7 bases at J, with 10 bases between. The CDR3 is 11 residues long. The CDR3 loop reads CASKAGFGYTF. The CDR3 DNA sequence: TGTGCCAGCAAAGCAGGGTTTGGCTACACCTTC. The whole variable domain, filled in from reference TRBV2 and TRBJ1-2, reads EPEVTQTPSHQVTQMGQEVILRCVPISNHLYFYWYRQILGQKVEFLVSFYNNEISEKSEIFDDQFSVERPDGSNFTLKIRSTKLEDSAMYFCASKAGFGYTFGSGTRLTVV.

This chain connects TRBV7-2 to TRBJ1-4; D not certain. The germline V gene has CDR1 SGHTA and CDR2 FQGNSA. V lost 2 bases to trimming and J lost 0 bases, with 10 bases between them. The CDR3 covers 16 residues. CDR3 sequence (DNA): TGTGCCAGCAGCTTATATTGGACGGCAACTAATGAAAAACTGTTTTTT. As protein: CASSLYWTATNEKLFF.

V usage is TRBV19 and J usage is TRBJ2-7; 7 bases are a match to TRBD2. The V and J ends lost 9 bases and 0 bases, in that order; junction bases with no gene match: 11. CDR1 LNHDA and CDR2 SQIVND come from the germline V gene (reference sequence). The CDR3 runs 15 residues. CDR3 region: CASATLASSSYEQYF. CDR3 nucleotides: TGTGCCAGCGCGACACTAGCGTCAAGCTCCTACGAGCAGTACTTC.

V usage is TRBV7-9 and J usage is TRBJ1-3; D gene uncertain. CDR1 and CDR2 from the germline V gene are SEHNR and FQNEAQ (reference sequence). The V end lost 1 base, the J end lost 2 bases, and 6 bases lay between the germline ends. This CDR3 is 14 amino acids long. CDR3 coding DNA: TGTGCCAGCAGCTTAGGGGGTGCTGGAAACACCATATATTTT. Amino acids: CASSLGGAGNTIYF.

The chain couples TRBV30 to TRBJ1-1; D gene unclear. The CDR3 is 18 amino acids. The germline V gene has CDR1 GTSNPN and CDR2 SVGIG (reference sequence). Trimming pared 2 bases from V and 3 bases from J, leaving 25 bases between. CDR3 protein: CAWSINLGGRRKDTEAFF. The CDR3 coding sequence is TGTGCCTGGAGTATTAACTTAGGTGGTCGGCGTAAGGACACTGAAGCTTTCTTT.

This clone has a handful of counts. The chain uses TRBV2 and TRBJ1-2; 7 positions agree with TRBD1. CDR3 length: 14 residues. The junction had 7 bases not matched to a gene; V was cut back by 6 bases and J by 3 bases. CDR1 SNHLY and CDR2 FYNNEI come from the germline V gene. The CDR3 region has the DNA TGTGCCAGCAGGTCGACAGGGAACTACTATGGCTACACCTTC. Protein: CASRSTGNYYGYTF.

The chain links TRBV5-5 to TRBJ2-6; 9 bases line up with TRBD1. The CDR3 has 17 amino acids. Germline V gene data show CDR1 as SGHKS and CDR2 as YYEKEE (reference sequence). J gave up 0 bases and V 4 bases, and 5 bases lay outside the gene matches. This CDR3 reads CASSRDRAFSGANVLTF. CDR3 in DNA: TGTGCCAGCAGCCGGGACAGGGCCTTCTCTGGGGCCAACGTCCTGACTTTC.

The chain combines TRBV5-4 with TRBJ2-7, with 11 bases aligning to TRBD1. V lost 2 bases, J lost 6 bases, and 7 bases stayed unmatched. Germline-derived CDR1 and CDR2 are SGHNT and YYREEE (reference sequence). This CDR3 spans 15 amino acids. CDR3 in amino acids: CASSFWDRGAGEQYF. CDR3 DNA: TGTGCCAGCAGCTTTTGGGACAGGGGGGCCGGCGAGCAGTACTTC.

This chain joins TRBV19 and TRBJ2-5, with TRBD2 identical over 16 bases. Germline loops: CDR1 LNHDA, CDR2 SQIVND (reference sequence). The CDR3 sequence is 18 residues long. Losses at the gene ends were 1 base for V and 5 bases for J; bases not matched to a gene: 7. CDR3 in amino acids: CASSIGGTSGGEGETQYF. In nucleotides, the CDR3 is TGTGCCAGTAGTATAGGAGGGACTAGCGGGGGGGAAGGGGAGACCCAGTACTTC.

The rearrangement links TRBV5-1 to TRBJ1-6; the D is unclear. Trimming cost V 2 bases and J 6 bases, with 12 bases left between them. This CDR3 is 15 amino acids long. Germline V gene data show CDR1 as SGHRS and CDR2 as YFSETQ. The CDR3 DNA reads TGCGCCAGCAGCTTAGACCGGGTTCCTAATTCACCCCTCCACTTT. Its protein product is CASSLDRVPNSPLHF.

The chain carries TRBV4-1 and TRBJ2-1; D not certain. Deletions cut 0 bases from V and 6 bases from J, with 9 bases between. This CDR3 contains 14 residues. Germline CDR1 and CDR2: MGHRA and YSYEKL. CDR3: CASSQELRLNEQFF. The CDR3 DNA reads TGCGCCAGCAGCCAAGAGTTACGGCTCAATGAGCAGTTCTTC.

This chain connects TRBV7-9 to TRBJ1-2, with D perhaps TRBD1 (5 bases). Per the germline V gene, CDR1 is SEHNR and CDR2 is FQNEAQ (reference sequence). The CDR3 length is 15 residues. The V and J ends lost 4 bases and 7 bases respectively, with 19 bases between them. The CDR3 sequence is CASSSTIGGRFGYTF. The CDR3 DNA follows: TGTGCCAGCAGCTCGACGATCGGGGGTCGATTTGGCTACACCTTC. Complete variable domain (other parts from reference TRBV7-9 and TRBJ1-2): DTGVSQNPRHKITKRGQNVTFRCDPISEHNRLYWYRQTLGQGPEFLTYFQNEAQLEKSRLLSDRFSAERPKGSFSTLEIQRTEQGDSAMYLCASSSTIGGRFGYTFGSGTRLTVV.